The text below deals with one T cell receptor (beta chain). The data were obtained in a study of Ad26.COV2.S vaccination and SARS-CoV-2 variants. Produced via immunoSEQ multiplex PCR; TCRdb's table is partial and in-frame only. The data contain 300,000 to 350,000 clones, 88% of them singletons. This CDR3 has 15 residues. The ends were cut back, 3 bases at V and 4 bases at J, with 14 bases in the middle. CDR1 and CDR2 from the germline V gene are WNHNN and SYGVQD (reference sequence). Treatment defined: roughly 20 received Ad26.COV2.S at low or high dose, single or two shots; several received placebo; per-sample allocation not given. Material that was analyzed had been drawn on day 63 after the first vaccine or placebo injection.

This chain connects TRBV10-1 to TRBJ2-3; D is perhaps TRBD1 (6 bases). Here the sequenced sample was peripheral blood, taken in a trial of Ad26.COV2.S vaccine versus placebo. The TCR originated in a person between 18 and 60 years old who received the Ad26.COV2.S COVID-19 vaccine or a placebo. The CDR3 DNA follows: TGCGCCAGCAGTGACCGGCCAGGGGTCGCAGATACGCAGTATTTT. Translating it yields CASSDRPGVADTQYF.